The present entry profiles one TCR beta chain with its context. As yet, its antigen is unknown. This CDR3 comprises 16 residues. CDR1 and CDR2 (germline): MGHRA, YSYEKL. Between the trimmed V and J ends, which lost 0 bases and 1 base, there was a span of 12 bases. This entry comes from a study of beta chain features in type 1 diabetes. Study background: All samples combined gave fewer than 110 million sorted cells for examination.

Of the isolated RNA, all was reverse transcribed, and so the sequenced material was expressed TCRB transcripts. Clones were read by immunoSEQ multiplex PCR, and TCRdb kept only the in-frame ones, dropping some. Of about 160,000 clones in the sample, almost 65% were seen once. Findings and limits, study-wide: TCRB CDR3s from Type 1 diabetes patients were moderately but significantly shorter in all four CD4+ subsets.

The sequence derives from a man aged 25 to 45 with type 1 diabetes. The chain employs TRBV4-1 and TRBJ1-1; D is unclear. Sequencing was performed on naive CD4+ T cells from blood. The DNA of the CDR3 is TGCGCCAGCAGCCAAGATCCCACGGCGTGGAACACTGAAGCTTTCTTT. It is translated as CASSQDPTAWNTEAFF.